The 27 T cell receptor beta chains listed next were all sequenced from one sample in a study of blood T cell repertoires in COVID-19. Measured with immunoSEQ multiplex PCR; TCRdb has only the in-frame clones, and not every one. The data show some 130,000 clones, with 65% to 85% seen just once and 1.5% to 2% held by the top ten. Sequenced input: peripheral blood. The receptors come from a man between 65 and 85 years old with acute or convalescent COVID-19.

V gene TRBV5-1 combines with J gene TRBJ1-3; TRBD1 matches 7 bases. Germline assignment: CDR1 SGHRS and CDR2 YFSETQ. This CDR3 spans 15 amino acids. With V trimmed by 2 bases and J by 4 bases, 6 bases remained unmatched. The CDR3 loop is CASSFRGVQGNTIYF. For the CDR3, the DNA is TGCGCCAGCAGCTTCAGGGGGGTCCAGGGAAACACCATATATTTT. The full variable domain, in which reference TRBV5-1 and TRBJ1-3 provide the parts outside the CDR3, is KAGVTQTPRYLIKTRGQQVTLSCSPISGHRSVSWYQQTPGQGLQFLFEYFSETQRNKGNFPGRFSGRQFSNSRSEMNVSTLELGDSALYLCASSFRGVQGNTIYFGEGSWLTVV.

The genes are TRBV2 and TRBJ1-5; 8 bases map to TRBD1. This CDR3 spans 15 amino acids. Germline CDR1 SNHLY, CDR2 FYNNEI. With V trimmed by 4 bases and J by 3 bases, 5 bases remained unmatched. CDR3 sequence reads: CASSADRVLNQPQHF. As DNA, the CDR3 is TGTGCCAGCAGTGCGGACAGGGTCCTCAATCAGCCCCAGCATTTT.

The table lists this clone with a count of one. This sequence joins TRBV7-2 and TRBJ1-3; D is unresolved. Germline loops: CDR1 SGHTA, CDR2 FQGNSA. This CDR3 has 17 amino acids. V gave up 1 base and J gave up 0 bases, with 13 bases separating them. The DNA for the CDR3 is TGTGCCAGCAGCTTAGAGCCACTTAGCTACTCTGGAAACACCATATATTTT. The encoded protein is CASSLEPLSYSGNTIYF.

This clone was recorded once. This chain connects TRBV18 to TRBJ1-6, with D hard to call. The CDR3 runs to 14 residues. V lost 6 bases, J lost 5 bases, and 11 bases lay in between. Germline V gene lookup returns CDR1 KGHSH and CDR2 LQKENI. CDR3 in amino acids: CASSDFQDNSPLHF. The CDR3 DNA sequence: TGTGCCAGCTCCGATTTCCAGGATAATTCACCCCTCCACTTT.

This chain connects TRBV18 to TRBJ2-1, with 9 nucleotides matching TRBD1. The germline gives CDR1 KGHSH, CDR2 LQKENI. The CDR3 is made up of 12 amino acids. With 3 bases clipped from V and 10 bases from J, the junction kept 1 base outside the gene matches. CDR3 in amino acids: CASSPGQGEQFF. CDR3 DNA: TGTGCCAGCTCACCCGGACAGGGGGAGCAGTTCTTC.

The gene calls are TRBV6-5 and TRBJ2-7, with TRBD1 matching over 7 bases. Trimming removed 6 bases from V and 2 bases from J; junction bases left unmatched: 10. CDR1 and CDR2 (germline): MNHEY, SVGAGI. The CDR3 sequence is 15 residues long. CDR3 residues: CASSRDRAHAYEQYF. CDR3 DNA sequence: TGTGCCAGCAGCCGAGACAGGGCCCACGCCTACGAGCAGTACTTC.

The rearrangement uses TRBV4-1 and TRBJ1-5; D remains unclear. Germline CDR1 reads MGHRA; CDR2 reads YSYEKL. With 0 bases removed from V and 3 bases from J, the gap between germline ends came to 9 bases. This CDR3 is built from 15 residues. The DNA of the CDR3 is TGCGCCAGCAGCCAAGATCGCCAAGCCAATCAGCCCCAGCATTTT. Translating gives CASSQDRQANQPQHF.

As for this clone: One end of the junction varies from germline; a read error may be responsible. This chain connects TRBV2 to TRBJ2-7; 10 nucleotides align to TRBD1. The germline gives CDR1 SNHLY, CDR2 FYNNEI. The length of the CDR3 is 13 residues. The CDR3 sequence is CASSEDEGQGGNF. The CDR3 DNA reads TGTGCCAGCAGTGAGGATGAAGGACAGGGGGGGAACTTC.

CDR3 in DNA: TGCGCCAGCAGCTTGGACAGGGCCTATGGCTACACCTTC. It yields the protein CASSLDRAYGYTF. The chain carries TRBV5-1 and TRBJ1-2; perhaps TRBD1 as D (6 bases). Germline CDR1 and CDR2: SGHRS and YFSETQ. The V end lost 0 bases, the J end lost 4 bases, and 7 bases lay between the germline ends. The CDR3 has 13 residues.

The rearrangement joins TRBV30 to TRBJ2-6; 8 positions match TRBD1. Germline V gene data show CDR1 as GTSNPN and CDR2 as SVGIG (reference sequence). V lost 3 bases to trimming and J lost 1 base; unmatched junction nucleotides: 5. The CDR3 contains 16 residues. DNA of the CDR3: TGTGCCTGGAGGGCAGGGGGCTCTTCTGGGGCCAACGTCCTGACTTTC. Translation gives CAWRAGGSSGANVLTF.

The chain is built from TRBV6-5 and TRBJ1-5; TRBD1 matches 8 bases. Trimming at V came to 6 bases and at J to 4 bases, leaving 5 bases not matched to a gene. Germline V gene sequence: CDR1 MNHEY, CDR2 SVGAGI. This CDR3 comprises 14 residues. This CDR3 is CASRRTGRNQPQHF. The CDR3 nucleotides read TGTGCCAGCAGACGGACAGGGAGGAATCAGCCCCAGCATTTT.

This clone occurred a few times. CDR3 residues: CASSELAGDHGELFF. CDR3 in DNA: TGTGCCAGCAGTGAGCTAGCGGGGGATCACGGGGAGCTGTTTTTT. The chain recombines TRBV25-1 with TRBJ2-2; TRBD2 aligns across 10 bases. Germline assignment: CDR1 MGHDK and CDR2 SYGVNS. CDR3 length: 15 amino acids. After removal of 3 bases from V and 7 bases from J, the junction contained 5 bases not matched to a gene.

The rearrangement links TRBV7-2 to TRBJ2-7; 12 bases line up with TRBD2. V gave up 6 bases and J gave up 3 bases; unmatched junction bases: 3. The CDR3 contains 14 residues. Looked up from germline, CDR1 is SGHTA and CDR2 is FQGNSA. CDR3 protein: CASRTSGGSYEQYF. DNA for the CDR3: TGTGCCAGCAGAACTAGCGGGGGGAGCTACGAGCAGTACTTC. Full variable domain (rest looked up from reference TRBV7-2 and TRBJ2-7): GAGVSQSPSNKVTEKGKDVELRCDPISGHTALYWYRQSLGQGLEFLIYFQGNSAPDKSGLPSDRFSAERTGGSVSTLTIQRTQQEDSAVYLCASRTSGGSYEQYFGPGTRLTVT.

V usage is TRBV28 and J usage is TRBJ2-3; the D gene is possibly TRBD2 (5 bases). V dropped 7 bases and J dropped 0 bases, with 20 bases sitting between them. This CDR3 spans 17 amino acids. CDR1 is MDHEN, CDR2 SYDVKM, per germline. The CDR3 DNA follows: TGTGCCAGCACCCCACCCCGGACTCTTTTCAGCACAGATACGCAGTATTTT. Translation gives CASTPPRTLFSTDTQYF.

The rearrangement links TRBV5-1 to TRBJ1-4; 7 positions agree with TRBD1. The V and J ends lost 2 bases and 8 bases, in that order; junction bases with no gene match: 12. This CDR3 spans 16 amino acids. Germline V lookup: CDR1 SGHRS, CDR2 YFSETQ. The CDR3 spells CASSLAIQGRREKLFF. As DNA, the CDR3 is TGCGCCAGCAGCTTAGCGATACAGGGGCGACGGGAAAAACTGTTTTTT.

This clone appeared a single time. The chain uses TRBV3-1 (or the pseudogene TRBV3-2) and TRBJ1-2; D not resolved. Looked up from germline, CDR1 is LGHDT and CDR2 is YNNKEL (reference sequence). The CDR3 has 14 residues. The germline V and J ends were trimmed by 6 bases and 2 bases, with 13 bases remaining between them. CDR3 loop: CASSRSGSNYGYTF. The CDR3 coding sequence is TGTGCCAGCAGTCGATCGGGTTCCAACTATGGCTACACCTTC.

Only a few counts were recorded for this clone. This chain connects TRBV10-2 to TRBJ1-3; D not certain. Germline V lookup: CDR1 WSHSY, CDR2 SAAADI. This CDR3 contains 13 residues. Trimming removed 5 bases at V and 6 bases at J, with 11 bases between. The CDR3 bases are TGCGCCAGCAGTCATGGAGGCGAAAACACCATATATTTT. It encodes CASSHGGENTIYF.

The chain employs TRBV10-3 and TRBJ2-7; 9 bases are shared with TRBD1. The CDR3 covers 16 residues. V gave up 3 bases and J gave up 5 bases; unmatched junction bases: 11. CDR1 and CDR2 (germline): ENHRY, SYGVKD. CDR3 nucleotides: TGTGCCATCAGTGACGGGAGCTGGGACAGGGCTCACGAGCAGTACTTC. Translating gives CAISDGSWDRAHEQYF.

The CDR3 coding sequence is TGTGCCAGTAGTATAGTGGGGACAGGGAAGCAGGAAGCTTTCTTT. Translation: CASSIVGTGKQEAFF. The V gene is TRBV19, the J gene TRBJ1-1, with 9 bases identical to TRBD1. Germline lookup yields CDR1 LNHDA and CDR2 SQIVND (reference sequence). After removal of 1 base from V and 8 bases from J, the junction contained 8 bases not matched to a gene. This CDR3 is built from 15 residues. The entire variable domain, with the rest obtained from reference TRBV19 and TRBJ1-1, is as follows: DGGITQSPKYLFRKEGQNVTLSCEQNLNHDAMYWYRQDPGQGLRLIYYSQIVNDFQKGDIAEGYSVSREKKESFPLTVTSAQKNPTAFYLCASSIVGTGKQEAFFGQGTRLTVV.

The DNA of the CDR3 is TGCGCCAGCAGCACAGGGGTTGCAGAGACCCAGTACTTC. As protein: CASSTGVAETQYF. The chain is built from TRBV5-1 and TRBJ2-5, with 7 bases aligning to TRBD1. The CDR3 covers 13 residues. Losses at the gene ends were 4 bases for V and 4 bases for J; bases not matched to a gene: 4. CDR1 and CDR2 from the germline V gene are SGHRS and YFSETQ.

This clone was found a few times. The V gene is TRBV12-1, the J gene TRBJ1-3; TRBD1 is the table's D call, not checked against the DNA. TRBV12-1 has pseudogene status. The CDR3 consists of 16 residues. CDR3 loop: CASSLLGSRWGNTIYF. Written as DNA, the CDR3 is TGTGCCAGCAGCCTCTTGGGCAGTCGGTGGGGAAACACCATATATTTT.

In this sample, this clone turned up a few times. The CDR3 protein is CASSGVAGAPSTDTQYF. Written as DNA, the CDR3 is TGTGCCAGCAGTGGGGTAGCGGGGGCCCCTAGCACAGATACGCAGTATTTT. This chain links TRBV25-1 with TRBJ2-3, with 9 bases identical to TRBD2. Germline-derived CDR1 and CDR2 are MGHDK and SYGVNS. The CDR3 consists of 17 residues. V lost 4 bases, J lost 0 bases, and 8 bases stayed unmatched.

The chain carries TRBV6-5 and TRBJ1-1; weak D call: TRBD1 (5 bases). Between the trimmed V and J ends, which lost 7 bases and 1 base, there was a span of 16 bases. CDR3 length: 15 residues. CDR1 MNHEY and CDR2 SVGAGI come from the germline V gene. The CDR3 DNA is TGTGCCAGCAACACACCCAGGGCGCAGAACACTGAAGCTTTCTTT. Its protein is CASNTPRAQNTEAFF.

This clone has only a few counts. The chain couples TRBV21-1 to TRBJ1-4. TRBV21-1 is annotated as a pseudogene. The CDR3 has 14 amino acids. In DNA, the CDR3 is TGTGCCAGCAGCAAAAAAACGGGGTCCGCGTTGGTGTTTTTT. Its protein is CASSKKTGSALVFF.

This CDR3 reads CASSLGGTGTGYTF. Written as DNA, the CDR3 is TGTGCCAGCAGCTTAGGAGGGACAGGGACTGGCTACACCTTC. The chain carries TRBV7-2 and TRBJ1-2, with 9 bases aligning to TRBD1. The CDR3 extends over 14 amino acids. Germline trimming cut 1 base from V and 7 bases from J; bases unmatched to any gene: 4. Germline assignment: CDR1 SGHTA and CDR2 FQGNSA.

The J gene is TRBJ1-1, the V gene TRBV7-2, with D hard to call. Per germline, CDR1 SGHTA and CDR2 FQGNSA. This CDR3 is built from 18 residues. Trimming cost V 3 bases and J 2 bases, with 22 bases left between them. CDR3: CASSLLALALTGNTEAFF. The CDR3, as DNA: TGTGCCAGCAGCTTGCTGGCCCTCGCCCTGACGGGTAACACTGAAGCTTTCTTT.

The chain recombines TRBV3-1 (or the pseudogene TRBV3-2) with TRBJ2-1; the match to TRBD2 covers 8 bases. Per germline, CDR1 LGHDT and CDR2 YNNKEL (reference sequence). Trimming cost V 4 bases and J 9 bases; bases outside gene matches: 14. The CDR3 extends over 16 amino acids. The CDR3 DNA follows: TGTGCCAGCAGCCCCGCCGGGGGGGCGAGTGGAAGTGAGCAGTTCTTC. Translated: CASSPAGGASGSEQFF.